Listed below are T cell receptor beta chains from one sample, sequenced in a study of cytomegalovirus exposure and HLA in healthy donors. TCRdb's copy holds only in-frame clones and misses some; the assay was immunoSEQ multiplex PCR. The sample includes tens of thousands of clones, about 89% of them seen just once. Sequencing was done on a sample of PBMCs. Receptor source: a woman between 18 and 29 years old in good health and CMV-seronegative. Both conserved end residues are part of each CDR3. Each record gives: CDR3 length, clone size, D gene, J gene, V gene, CDR3 DNA, CDR3 protein. A D gene is named only where the DNA matches it firmly. The size of a clone is reported for some rows only, either as once, few or many, or as a class for expanded clones.

CDR3 length: 15
clone size: NA
D gene: TRBD2
J gene: TRBJ2-7
V gene: TRBV4-3
CDR3 DNA: TGCGCCAGCAGCTGGGGACTAGCGGATCCCTACGAGCAGTACTTC
CDR3 protein: CASSWGLADPYEQYF

CDR3 length: 14
clone size: NA
D gene: TRBD1
J gene: TRBJ1-1
V gene: TRBV27
CDR3 DNA: TGTGCCAGCAGAGGCAGGGGGAGCAACACTGAAGCTTTCTTT
CDR3 protein: CASRGRGSNTEAFF

CDR3 length: 14
clone size: NA
D gene: TRBD2
J gene: TRBJ2-5
V gene: TRBV7-6
CDR3 DNA: TGTGCCAGCAGCTTAGCTGCGGGAGGAGAGACCCAGTACTTC
CDR3 protein: CASSLAAGGETQYF

CDR3 length: 15
clone size: NA
D gene: TRBD1
J gene: TRBJ2-1
V gene: TRBV27
CDR3 DNA: TGTGCCAGCAGTTTAATGGGACAGGATTACAATGAGCAGTTCTTC
CDR3 protein: CASSLMGQDYNEQFF

CDR3 length: 15
clone size: NA
D gene: NA
J gene: TRBJ2-5
V gene: TRBV2
CDR3 DNA: TGTGCCAGCACTCGGACTGATATGGGTCAAGAGACCCAGTACTTC
CDR3 protein: CASTRTDMGQETQYF

CDR3 length: 19
clone size: NA
D gene: TRBD2
J gene: TRBJ2-1
V gene: TRBV11-1
CDR3 DNA: TGTGCCAGCAGCTTAATAAGGGGCCGACTAGCGGGGGGGTACAATGAGCAGTTCTTC
CDR3 protein: CASSLIRGRLAGGYNEQFF

CDR3 length: 15
clone size: NA
D gene: NA
J gene: TRBJ2-3
V gene: TRBV13
CDR3 DNA: TGTGCCAGCAGCTTATTTTCCAGCGGCACAGATACGCAGTATTTT
CDR3 protein: CASSLFSSGTDTQYF

CDR3 length: 14
clone size: NA
D gene: NA
J gene: TRBJ1-3
V gene: TRBV9
CDR3 DNA: TGTGCCAGCAGCGTACAGGTCTCTGGAAACACCATATATTTT
CDR3 protein: CASSVQVSGNTIYF

CDR3 length: 14
clone size: NA
D gene: TRBD1
J gene: TRBJ1-2
V gene: TRBV6-5
CDR3 DNA: TGTGCCAGCAGTTATCTTGGACAGGGGTATGGCTACACCTTC
CDR3 protein: CASSYLGQGYGYTF

CDR3 length: 16
clone size: NA
D gene: TRBD1
J gene: TRBJ1-5
V gene: TRBV6-1
CDR3 DNA: TGTGCCAGCAGTGAAATTAAGATACAGGGGGTTCAGCCCCAGCATTTT
CDR3 protein: CASSEIKIQGVQPQHF

CDR3 length: 15
clone size: NA
D gene: TRBD1
J gene: TRBJ2-3
V gene: TRBV6-4
CDR3 DNA: TGTGCCAGCAGTGACCAACAGGGGCGTAAGGATACGCAGTATTTT
CDR3 protein: CASSDQQGRKDTQYF

CDR3 length: 18
clone size: NA
D gene: NA
J gene: TRBJ2-6
V gene: TRBV9
CDR3 DNA: TGTGCCAGCAGTCACAGCAGGGCTACCTTCTCTGGGGCCAACGTCCTGACTTTC
CDR3 protein: CASSHSRATFSGANVLTF

CDR3 length: 13
clone size: once
D gene: NA
J gene: TRBJ2-5
V gene: TRBV6-5
CDR3 DNA: TGTGCCAGCCGATACCCCGGGGGAGAGACCCAGTACTTC
CDR3 protein: CASRYPGGETQYF

CDR3 length: 13
clone size: NA
D gene: TRBD1
J gene: TRBJ2-6
V gene: TRBV5-4
CDR3 DNA: TGTGCCAGCAGCATGGGGACAGAGAACGTCCTGACTTTC
CDR3 protein: CASSMGTENVLTF

CDR3 length: 15
clone size: NA
D gene: TRBD2
J gene: TRBJ2-5
V gene: TRBV30
CDR3 DNA: TGTGCCTGGAGTGTACTCGGGGGGGTCCTGGAGACCCAGTACTTC
CDR3 protein: CAWSVLGGVLETQYF

CDR3 length: 14
clone size: NA
D gene: TRBD1
J gene: TRBJ2-1
V gene: TRBV18
CDR3 DNA: TGTGCCAGCTCCCCTTGGACAGGTGGCATTGAGCAGTTCTTC
CDR3 protein: CASSPWTGGIEQFF

CDR3 length: 13
clone size: NA
D gene: NA
J gene: TRBJ2-7
V gene: TRBV7-2
CDR3 DNA: TGTGCCAGCAGCTCCAGGAGGGAAAACGAGCAGTACTTC
CDR3 protein: CASSSRRENEQYF

CDR3 length: 15
clone size: once
D gene: TRBD1
J gene: TRBJ1-2
V gene: TRBV27
CDR3 DNA: TGTGCCAGCAGTCTAGGACAGGGGGTAGGCTATGGCTACACCTTC
CDR3 protein: CASSLGQGVGYGYTF

CDR3 length: 17
clone size: few
D gene: TRBD2
J gene: TRBJ2-7
V gene: TRBV28
CDR3 DNA: TGTGCCAGCAGTTCGACCCCCACTAGCGGGAGAGCCTACGAGCAGTACTTC
CDR3 protein: CASSSTPTSGRAYEQYF

CDR3 length: 18
clone size: NA
D gene: NA
J gene: TRBJ1-3
V gene: TRBV7-2
CDR3 DNA: TGTGCCAGCACCGTGCAGGCCACAGGCCCCCGCTCTGGAAACACCATATATTTT
CDR3 protein: CASTVQATGPRSGNTIYF

CDR3 length: 16
clone size: NA
D gene: TRBD2
J gene: TRBJ2-3
V gene: TRBV29-1
CDR3 DNA: TGCAGCGCTCGGACTAGCGGGAGTGGGGGCACAGATACGCAGTATTTT
CDR3 protein: CSARTSGSGGTDTQYF

CDR3 length: 14
clone size: NA
D gene: NA
J gene: TRBJ1-5
V gene: TRBV28
CDR3 DNA: TGTGCCAGCAGTTTTCCGGGAGGGACTCAGCCCCAGCATTTT
CDR3 protein: CASSFPGGTQPQHF

CDR3 length: 15
clone size: few
D gene: NA
J gene: TRBJ2-1
V gene: TRBV5-1
CDR3 DNA: TGCGCCAGCAGCTTGCAGGGAAGCTCCTACAATGAGCAGTTCTTC
CDR3 protein: CASSLQGSSYNEQFF

CDR3 length: 16
clone size: NA
D gene: TRBD2
J gene: TRBJ2-2
V gene: TRBV7-6
CDR3 DNA: TGTGCCAGCAGCTTAGGGGCGGGGGGGCCCACCGGGGAGCTGTTTTTT
CDR3 protein: CASSLGAGGPTGELFF

CDR3 length: 16
clone size: once
D gene: NA
J gene: TRBJ2-2
V gene: TRBV9
CDR3 DNA: TGTGCCAGCAGCGTATACGGGAGTGTGCCTGGCGGGGAGCTGTTTTTT
CDR3 protein: CASSVYGSVPGGELFF

CDR3 length: 16
clone size: NA
D gene: TRBD1
J gene: TRBJ1-1
V gene: TRBV6-7
CDR3 DNA: TGTGCCAGCAGTGACGACAGGGGGTTCATGAACACTGAAGCTTTCTTT
CDR3 protein: CASSDDRGFMNTEAFF